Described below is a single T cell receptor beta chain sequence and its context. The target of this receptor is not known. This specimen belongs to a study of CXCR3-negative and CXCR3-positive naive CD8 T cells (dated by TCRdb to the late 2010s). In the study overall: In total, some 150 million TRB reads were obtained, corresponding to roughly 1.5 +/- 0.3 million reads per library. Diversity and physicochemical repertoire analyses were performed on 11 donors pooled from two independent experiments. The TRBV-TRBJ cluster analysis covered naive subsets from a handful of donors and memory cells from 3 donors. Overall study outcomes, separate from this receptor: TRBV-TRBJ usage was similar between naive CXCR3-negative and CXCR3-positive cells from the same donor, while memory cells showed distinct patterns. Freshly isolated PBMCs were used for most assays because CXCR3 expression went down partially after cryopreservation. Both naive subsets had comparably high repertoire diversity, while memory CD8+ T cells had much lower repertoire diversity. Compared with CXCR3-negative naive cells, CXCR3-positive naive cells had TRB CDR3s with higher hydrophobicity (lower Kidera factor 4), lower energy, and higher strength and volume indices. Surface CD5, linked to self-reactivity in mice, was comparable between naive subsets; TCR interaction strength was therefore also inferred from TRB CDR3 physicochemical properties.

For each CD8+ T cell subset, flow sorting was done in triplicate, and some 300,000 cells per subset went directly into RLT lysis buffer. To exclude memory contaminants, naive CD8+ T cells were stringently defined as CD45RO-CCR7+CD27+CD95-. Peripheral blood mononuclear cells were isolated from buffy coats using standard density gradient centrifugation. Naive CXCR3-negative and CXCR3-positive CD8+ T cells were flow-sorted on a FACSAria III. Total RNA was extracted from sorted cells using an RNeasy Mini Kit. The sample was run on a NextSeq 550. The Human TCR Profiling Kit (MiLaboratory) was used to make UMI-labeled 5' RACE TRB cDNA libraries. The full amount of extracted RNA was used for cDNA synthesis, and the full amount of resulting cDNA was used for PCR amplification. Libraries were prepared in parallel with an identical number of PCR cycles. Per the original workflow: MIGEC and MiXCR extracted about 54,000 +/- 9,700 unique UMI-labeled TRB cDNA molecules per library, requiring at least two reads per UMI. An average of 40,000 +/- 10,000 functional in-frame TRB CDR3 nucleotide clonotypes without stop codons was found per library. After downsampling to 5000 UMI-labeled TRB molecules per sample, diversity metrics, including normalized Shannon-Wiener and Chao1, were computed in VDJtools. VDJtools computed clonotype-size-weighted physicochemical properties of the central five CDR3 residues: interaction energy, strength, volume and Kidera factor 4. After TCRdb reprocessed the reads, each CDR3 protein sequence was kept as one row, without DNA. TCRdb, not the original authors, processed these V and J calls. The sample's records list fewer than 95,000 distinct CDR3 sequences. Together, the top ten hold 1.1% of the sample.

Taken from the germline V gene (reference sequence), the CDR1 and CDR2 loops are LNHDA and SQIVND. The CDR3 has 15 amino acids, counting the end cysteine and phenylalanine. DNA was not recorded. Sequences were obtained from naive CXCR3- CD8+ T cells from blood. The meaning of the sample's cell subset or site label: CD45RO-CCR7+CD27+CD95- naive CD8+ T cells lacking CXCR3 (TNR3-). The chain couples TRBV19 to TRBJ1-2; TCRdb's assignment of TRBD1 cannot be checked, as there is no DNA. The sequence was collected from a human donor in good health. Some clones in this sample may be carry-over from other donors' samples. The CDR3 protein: CASTRERGVGYGYTF.